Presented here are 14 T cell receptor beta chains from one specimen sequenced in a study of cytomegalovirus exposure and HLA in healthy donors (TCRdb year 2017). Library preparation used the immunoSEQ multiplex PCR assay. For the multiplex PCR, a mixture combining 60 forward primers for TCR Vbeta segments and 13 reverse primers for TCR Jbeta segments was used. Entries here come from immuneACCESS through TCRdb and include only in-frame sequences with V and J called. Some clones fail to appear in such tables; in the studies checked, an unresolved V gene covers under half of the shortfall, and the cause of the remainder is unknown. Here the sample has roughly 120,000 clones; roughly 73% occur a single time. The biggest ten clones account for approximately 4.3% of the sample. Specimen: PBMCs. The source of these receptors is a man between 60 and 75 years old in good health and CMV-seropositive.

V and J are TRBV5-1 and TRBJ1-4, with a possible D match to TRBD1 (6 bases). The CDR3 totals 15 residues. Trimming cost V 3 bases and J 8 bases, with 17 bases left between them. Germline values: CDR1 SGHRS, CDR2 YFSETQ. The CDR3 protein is CASSYMGGQGEKLFF. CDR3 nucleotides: TGCGCCAGCAGCTATATGGGGGGGCAGGGAGAAAAACTGTTTTTT.

The CDR3: CASSLRSAGPYF. In nucleotides, the CDR3 is TGTGCCAGCAGTTTACGCTCGGCGGGCCCTTACTTC. This chain connects TRBV28 to TRBJ2-7, with D possibly being TRBD2 (5 bases). This CDR3 is 12 amino acids long. V lost 2 bases to trimming and J lost 13 bases, with 15 bases between them. The germline V gene encodes CDR1 MDHEN and CDR2 SYDVKM.

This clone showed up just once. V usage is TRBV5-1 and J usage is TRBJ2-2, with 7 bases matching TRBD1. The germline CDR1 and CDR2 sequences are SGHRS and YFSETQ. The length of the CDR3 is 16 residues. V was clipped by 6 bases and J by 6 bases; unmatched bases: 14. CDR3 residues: CASTQARQGRAGELFF. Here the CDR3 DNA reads TGCGCCAGCACCCAAGCTAGACAGGGCAGGGCCGGGGAGCTGTTTTTT.

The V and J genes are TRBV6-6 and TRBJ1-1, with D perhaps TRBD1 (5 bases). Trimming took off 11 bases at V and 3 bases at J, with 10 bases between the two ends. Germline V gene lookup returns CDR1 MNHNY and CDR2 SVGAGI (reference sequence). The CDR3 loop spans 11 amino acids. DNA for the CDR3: TGTGCCGGACCAGGGTACACTGAAGCTTTCTTT. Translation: CAGPGYTEAFF.

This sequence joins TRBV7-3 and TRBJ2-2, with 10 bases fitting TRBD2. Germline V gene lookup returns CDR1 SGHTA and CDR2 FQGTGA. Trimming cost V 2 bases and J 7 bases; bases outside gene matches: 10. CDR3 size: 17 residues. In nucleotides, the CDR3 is TGTGCCAGCAGCTTACAGAGCGGGGGGGCCCGTGTCGGGGAGCTGTTTTTT. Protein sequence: CASSLQSGGARVGELFF.

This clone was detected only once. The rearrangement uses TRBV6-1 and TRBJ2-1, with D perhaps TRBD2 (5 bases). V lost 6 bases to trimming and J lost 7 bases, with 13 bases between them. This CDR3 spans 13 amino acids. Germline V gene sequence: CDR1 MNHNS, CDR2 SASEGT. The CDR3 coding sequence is TGTGCCAGCAGCCGGGATCCCTGGAATGAGCAGTTCTTC. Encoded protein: CASSRDPWNEQFF.

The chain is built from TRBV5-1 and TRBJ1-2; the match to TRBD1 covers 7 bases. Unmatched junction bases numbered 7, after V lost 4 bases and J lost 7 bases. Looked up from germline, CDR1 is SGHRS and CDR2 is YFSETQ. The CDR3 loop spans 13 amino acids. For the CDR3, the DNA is TGCGCCAGCAGCGCGACAGGGATCAGTGGCTACACCTTC. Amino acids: CASSATGISGYTF.

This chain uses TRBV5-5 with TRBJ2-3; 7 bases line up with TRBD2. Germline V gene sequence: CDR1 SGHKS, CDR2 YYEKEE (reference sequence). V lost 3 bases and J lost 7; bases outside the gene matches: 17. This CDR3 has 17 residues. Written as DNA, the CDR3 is TGTGCCAGCAGCTCCTGGACCGGGACGGGGGGTAGACATACGCAGTATTTT. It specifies CASSSWTGTGGRHTQYF. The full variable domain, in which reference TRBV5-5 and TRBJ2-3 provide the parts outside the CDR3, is DAGVTQSPTHLIKTRGQQVTLRCSPISGHKSVSWYQQVLGQGPQFIFQYYEKEERGRGNFPDRFSARQFPNYSSELNVNALLLGDSALYLCASSSWTGTGGRHTQYFGPGTRLTVL.

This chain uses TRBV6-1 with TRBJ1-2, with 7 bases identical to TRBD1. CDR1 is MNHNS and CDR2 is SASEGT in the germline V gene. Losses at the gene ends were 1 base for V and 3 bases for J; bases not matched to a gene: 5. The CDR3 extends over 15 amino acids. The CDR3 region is CASSEVGGRDYGYTF. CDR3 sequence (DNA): TGTGCCAGCAGTGAAGTAGGGGGCAGGGACTATGGCTACACCTTC.

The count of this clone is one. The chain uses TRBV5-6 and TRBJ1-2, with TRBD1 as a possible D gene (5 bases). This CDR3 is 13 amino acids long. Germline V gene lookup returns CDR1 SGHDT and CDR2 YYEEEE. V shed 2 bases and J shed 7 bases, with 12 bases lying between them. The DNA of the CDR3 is TGTGCCAGCAGCTTCACTTACGGGGGTGGCTACACCTTC. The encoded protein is CASSFTYGGGYTF.

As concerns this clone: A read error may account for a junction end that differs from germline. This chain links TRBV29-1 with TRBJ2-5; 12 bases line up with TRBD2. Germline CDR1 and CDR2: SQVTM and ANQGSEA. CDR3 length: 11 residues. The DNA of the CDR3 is TGCAGCGTTGACCCCCCTAGCGGGGGGGACTTC. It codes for CSVDPPSGGDF.

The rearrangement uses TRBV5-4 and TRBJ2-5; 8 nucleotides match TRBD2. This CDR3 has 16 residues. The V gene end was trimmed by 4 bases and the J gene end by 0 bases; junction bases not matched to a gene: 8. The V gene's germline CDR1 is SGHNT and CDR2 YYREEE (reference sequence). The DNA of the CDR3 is TGTGCCAGCAGCACGGGGGGGAATGTGTACCAAGAGACCCAGTACTTC. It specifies CASSTGGNVYQETQYF.

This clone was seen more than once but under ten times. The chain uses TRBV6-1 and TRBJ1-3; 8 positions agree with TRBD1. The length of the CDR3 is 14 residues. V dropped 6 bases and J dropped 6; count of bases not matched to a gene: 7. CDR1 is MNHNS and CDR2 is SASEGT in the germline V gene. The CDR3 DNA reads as TGTGCCAGCAGCGCGGACAGGGCGACAAACACCATATATTTT. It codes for CASSADRATNTIYF.

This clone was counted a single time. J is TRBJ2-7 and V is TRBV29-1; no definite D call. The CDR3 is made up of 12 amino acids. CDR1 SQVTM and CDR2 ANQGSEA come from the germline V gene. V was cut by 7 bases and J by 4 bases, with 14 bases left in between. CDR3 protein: CSASTFGYEQYF. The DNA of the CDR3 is TGCAGCGCTTCGACATTCGGATACGAGCAGTACTTC.